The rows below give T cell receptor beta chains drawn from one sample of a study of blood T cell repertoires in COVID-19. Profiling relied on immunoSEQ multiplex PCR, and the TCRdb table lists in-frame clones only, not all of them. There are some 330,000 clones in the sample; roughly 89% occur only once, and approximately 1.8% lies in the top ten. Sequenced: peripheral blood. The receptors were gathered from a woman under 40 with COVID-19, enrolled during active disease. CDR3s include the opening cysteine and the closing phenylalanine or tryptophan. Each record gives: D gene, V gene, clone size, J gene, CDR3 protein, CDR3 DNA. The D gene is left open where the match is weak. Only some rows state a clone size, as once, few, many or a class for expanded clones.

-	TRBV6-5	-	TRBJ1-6	CASSYGGRNSPLHF	TGTGCCAGCAGTTACGGTGGCAGAAATTCACCCCTCCACTTT
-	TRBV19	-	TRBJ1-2	CASKGSSYGYTF	TGTGCCAGTAAAGGTAGCAGTTATGGCTACACCTTC
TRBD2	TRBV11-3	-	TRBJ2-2	CASSSGGPGGELFF	TGTGCCAGCAGCTCGGGGGGGCCCGGCGGGGAGCTGTTTTTT
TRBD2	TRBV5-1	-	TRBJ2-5	CASKGFGAGGEETQYF	TGCGCCAGCAAAGGGTTCGGAGCGGGGGGTGAGGAGACCCAGTACTTC
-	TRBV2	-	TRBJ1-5	CASIKGEGNQPQHF	TGTGCCAGCATCAAAGGGGAGGGTAATCAGCCCCAGCATTTT
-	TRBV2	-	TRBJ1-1	CASSTQRQGQSLAFF	TGTGCCAGCAGCACTCAGCGACAAGGACAATCTTTGGCTTTCTTT
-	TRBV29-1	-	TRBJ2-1	CSGGVQPHRDEQFF	TGCAGCGGGGGGGTACAACCCCACAGAGATGAGCAGTTCTTC
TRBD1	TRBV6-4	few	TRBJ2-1	CASSDSGTGGYNEQFF	TGTGCCAGCAGTGACTCAGGGACAGGGGGATACAATGAGCAGTTCTTC
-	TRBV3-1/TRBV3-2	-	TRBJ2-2	CASSLGQLTTGELFF	TGTGCCAGCAGCCTTGGACAGCTTACTACCGGGGAGCTGTTTTTT
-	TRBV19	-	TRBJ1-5	CASRRAGRSNQPQHF	TGTGCCAGTAGGAGGGCTGGACGGAGCAATCAGCCCCAGCATTTT
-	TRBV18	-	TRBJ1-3	CASSPPGSSSGNTIYF	TGTGCCAGCTCACCACCCGGGTCGAGCTCTGGAAACACCATATATTTT
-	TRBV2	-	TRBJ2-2	CASSEHQDYPGTGELFF	TGTGCCAGCAGTGAGCACCAGGACTACCCGGGGACCGGGGAGCTGTTTTTT
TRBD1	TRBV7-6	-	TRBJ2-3	CASSHRGQGARTDTQYF	TGTGCCAGCAGCCACCGAGGACAGGGGGCGCGGACAGATACGCAGTATTTT
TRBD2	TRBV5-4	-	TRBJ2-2	CASSSAAGGYTGELFF	TGTGCCAGCAGCTCCGCGGCGGGGGGTTACACCGGGGAGCTGTTTTTT
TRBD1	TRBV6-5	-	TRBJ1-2	CASRDRGWYGYTF	TGTGCCAGTAGGGACAGGGGGTGGTATGGCTACACCTTC
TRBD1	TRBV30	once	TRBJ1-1	CAWGTVTEAFF	TGTGCCTGGGGGACAGTCACTGAAGCTTTCTTT
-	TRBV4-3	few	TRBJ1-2	CASSLEGGDYGYTF	TGCGCCAGCAGCCTCGAGGGTGGGGACTATGGCTACACCTTC
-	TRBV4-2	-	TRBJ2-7	CASSQELLGYEQYF	TGTGCCAGCAGCCAAGAGTTGCTCGGTTACGAGCAGTACTTC
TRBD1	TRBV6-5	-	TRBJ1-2	CASTKAQGAYGYTF	TGTGCCAGCACCAAGGCGCAGGGGGCCTATGGCTACACCTTC
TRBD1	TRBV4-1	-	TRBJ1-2	CASSQEDRVSGYGYTF	TGCGCCAGCAGCCAAGAGGACAGGGTCTCGGGGTATGGCTACACCTTC
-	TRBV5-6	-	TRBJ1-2	CASSSVTGFDYGYTF	TGTGCCAGCAGCTCGGTTACAGGGTTTGACTATGGCTACACCTTC
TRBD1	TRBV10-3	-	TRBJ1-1	CAIGPGDREVNTEAFF	TGTGCCATTGGCCCGGGGGACAGGGAAGTGAACACTGAAGCTTTCTTT
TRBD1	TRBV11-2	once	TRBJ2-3	CASSLGQGRGEDTQYF	TGTGCCAGCAGCTTGGGACAGGGAAGGGGAGAAGATACGCAGTATTTT
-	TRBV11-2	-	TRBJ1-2	CASKLNQGYGYTF	TGTGCCAGCAAACTAAATCAGGGATATGGCTACACCTTC
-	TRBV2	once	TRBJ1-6	CASKPPPRRGAASYNSPLHF	TGTGCCAGCAAACCCCCTCCCCGCCGGGGGGCAGCATCCTATAATTCACCCCTCCACTTT
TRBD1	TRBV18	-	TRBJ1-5	CASSRQGYGNQPQHF	TGTGCCAGCTCAAGACAGGGATACGGCAATCAGCCCCAGCATTTT
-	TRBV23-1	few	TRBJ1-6	CASSQFSPGQDLSYNSPLHF	TGCGCCAGCAGTCAATTCTCACCGGGACAAGACCTCTCCTATAATTCACCCCTCCACTTT
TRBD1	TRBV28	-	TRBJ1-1	CASRRGTGVVDTEAFF	TGTGCCAGCAGGAGAGGGACAGGGGTTGTCGACACTGAAGCTTTCTTT
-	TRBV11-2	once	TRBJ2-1	CASSLVGGESYNEQFF	TGTGCCAGCAGCTTAGTAGGGGGTGAATCCTACAATGAGCAGTTCTTC
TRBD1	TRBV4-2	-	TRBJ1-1	CASSQASAGQLVNTEAFF	TGTGCCAGCAGCCAAGCCTCGGCGGGACAGCTCGTGAACACTGAAGCTTTCTTT
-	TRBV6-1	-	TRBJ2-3	CASSEVREGTDTQYF	TGTGCCAGCAGTGAAGTTAGGGAGGGCACAGATACGCAGTATTTT
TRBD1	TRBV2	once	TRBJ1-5	CASSLGQGFNQPQHF	TGTGCCAGCAGTCTCGGACAGGGGTTCAATCAGCCCCAGCATTTT
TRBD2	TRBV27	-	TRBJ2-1	CASSLGGGSYNEQFF	TGTGCCAGCAGCCTCGGGGGGGGATCCTACAATGAGCAGTTCTTC
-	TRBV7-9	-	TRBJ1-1	CASSLGGGARTEAFF	TGTGCCAGCAGCTTAGGTGGGGGGGCTCGCACTGAAGCTTTCTTT
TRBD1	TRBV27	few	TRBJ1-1	CASHGQGYTEAFF	TGTGCCAGTCACGGACAGGGCTACACTGAAGCTTTCTTT
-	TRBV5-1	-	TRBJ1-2	CASSFRTAHYGYTF	TGCGCCAGCAGCTTCCGGACAGCCCACTATGGCTACACCTTC
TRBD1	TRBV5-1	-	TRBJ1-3	CASSSGAGGNGNTIYF	TGCGCCAGCAGCTCCGGGGCAGGGGGTAATGGAAACACCATATATTTT
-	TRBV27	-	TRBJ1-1	CASSSPGDTEAFF	TGTGCCAGCAGTTCACCAGGGGACACTGAAGCTTTCTTT
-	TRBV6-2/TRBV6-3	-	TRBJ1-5	CASSEYRPSNQPQHF	TGTGCCAGCAGTGAGTACAGGCCTAGCAATCAGCCCCAGCATTTT
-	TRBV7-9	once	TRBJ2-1	CASSLNPVNEQFF	TGTGCCAGCAGCTTAAATCCTGTGAATGAGCAGTTCTTC
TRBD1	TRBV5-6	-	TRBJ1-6	CASSSSGTGDSPLHF	TGTGCCAGCAGCTCATCCGGGACAGGGGATTCACCCCTCCACTTT
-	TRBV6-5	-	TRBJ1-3	CASTPHGGGDTIYF	TGTGCCAGCACCCCGCATGGGGGGGGAGACACCATATATTTT
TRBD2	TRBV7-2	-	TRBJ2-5	CASTPWGGVQETQYF	TGTGCCAGCACCCCTTGGGGGGGTGTCCAAGAGACCCAGTACTTC
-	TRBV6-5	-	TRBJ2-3	CASSYSSRDTQYF	TGTGCCAGCAGTTACTCGAGTCGAGATACGCAGTATTTT
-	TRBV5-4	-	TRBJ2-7	CASSLAPGKYEQYF	TGTGCCAGCAGCTTGGCCCCGGGAAAGTACGAGCAGTACTTC
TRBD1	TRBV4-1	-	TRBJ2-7	CASSLTGTGTYEQYF	TGCGCCAGCAGCCTAACCGGGACAGGGACCTACGAGCAGTACTTC
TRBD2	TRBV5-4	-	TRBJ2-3	CASSPSTSDDTQYF	TGTGCCAGCAGCCCATCCACTAGCGACGATACGCAGTATTTT
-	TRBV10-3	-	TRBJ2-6	CAISDVAGSGANVLTF	TGTGCCATCAGTGATGTGGCAGGCTCTGGGGCCAACGTCCTGACTTTC
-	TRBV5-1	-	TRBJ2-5	CASSSTGKETQYF	TGCGCCAGCAGCTCGACAGGCAAAGAGACCCAGTACTTC
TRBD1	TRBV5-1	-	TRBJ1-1	CASSIGQGRNTEAFF	TGCGCCAGCAGCATAGGACAGGGAAGGAACACTGAAGCTTTCTTT
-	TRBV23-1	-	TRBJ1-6	CASSQSTDSYNSPLHF	TGCGCCAGCAGTCAATCGACAGACTCCTATAATTCACCCCTCCACTTT
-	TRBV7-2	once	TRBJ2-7	CASSDQPGERYEQYF	TGTGCCAGCAGCGACCAACCAGGGGAGAGGTACGAGCAGTACTTC
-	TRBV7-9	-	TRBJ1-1	CASSLSQFTEAFF	TGTGCCAGCAGCTTATCACAGTTCACTGAAGCTTTCTTT
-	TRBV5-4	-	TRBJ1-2	CASSLRTDYGYTF	TGTGCCAGCAGCTTGAGGACAGACTATGGCTACACCTTC